Listed below are T cell receptor beta chains from one sample, sequenced in a study of glioma-infiltrating T cells after dendritic cell vaccination. Only in-frame clones appear in the TCRdb table, and some are missing; sequencing was by immunoSEQ multiplex PCR. This table has about 82,000 clones, roughly 89% appearing once. The sample consisted of blood, taken before dendritic cell vaccination. The receptors were gathered from a human donor with glioblastoma. The CDR3 runs from the conserved cysteine through the conserved F or W. D genes are given only for firm matches. Size is stated for part of the rows, as once, few or many counts, or as a class when the clone is expanded.

j_call | v_call | clone_size | d_call | cdr3_nt | cdr3_aa
TRBJ1-1 | TRBV18 | . | . | TGTGCCAGCTCACAAACGGGTACTGAAGCTTTCTTT | CASSQTGTEAFF
TRBJ1-2 | TRBV4-1 | . | TRBD1 | TGCGCCAGCAGCCCAAACAGGGGAGCCTATGGCTACACCTTC | CASSPNRGAYGYTF
TRBJ2-1 | TRBV5-1 | . | . | TGCGCCAGCAGCTCCAGGCCGGGGGATGAGCAGTTCTTC | CASSSRPGDEQFF
TRBJ2-7 | TRBV27 | . | TRBD2 | TGTGCCAGCAGTAATTTAGCGGGAGCAGCCTACGAGCAGTACTTC | CASSNLAGAAYEQYF
TRBJ2-5 | TRBV29-1 | . | TRBD1 | TGCAGCGTGTCGGGACAGGAAGAGACCCAGTACTTC | CSVSGQEETQYF
TRBJ2-1 | TRBV28 | . | . | TGTGCCAGCAGCCAGAGCGGAAGGACTTCGAATGAGCAGTTCTTC | CASSQSGRTSNEQFF
TRBJ1-2 | TRBV27 | . | . | TGTGCCAGCAGTCCTCAGGGGCTCTATGGCTACACCTTC | CASSPQGLYGYTF
TRBJ2-5 | TRBV2 | few | . | TGTGCCAGCAGTGACGGGACTTCCCGAGAGACCCAGTACTTC | CASSDGTSRETQYF
TRBJ2-1 | TRBV5-1 | . | . | TGCGCCAGCAGCTTGGTAGGGGGAACCTACAATGAGCAGTTCTTC | CASSLVGGTYNEQFF
TRBJ1-2 | TRBV2 | . | TRBD1 | TGTGCCAGCAGTACAAACAGGGGAGGCTACACCTTC | CASSTNRGGYTF
TRBJ2-3 | TRBV29-1 | once | TRBD2 | TGCAGCGGCATACTAGCGGGGCGCACAGATACGCAGTATTTT | CSGILAGRTDTQYF
TRBJ2-3 | TRBV19 | . | . | TGTGCCAGTAGTCTAGGGCCCCTTGGGCCGCAGTATTTT | CASSLGPLGPQYF
TRBJ2-3 | TRBV7-3 | . | TRBD2 | TGTGCCAGCAGCTTAAGCAGCGGGGGGATCACAGATACGCAGTATTTT | CASSLSSGGITDTQYF
TRBJ2-6 | TRBV5-1 | few | . | TGCGCCAGCAGCTTGACGGCAGGGGATGGGGCCAACGTCCTGACTTTC | CASSLTAGDGANVLTF
TRBJ2-1 | TRBV5-1 | once | . | TGCGCCAGCAGCCCAGGACAACCAGCGAGCCGATACAATGAGCAGTTCTTC | CASSPGQPASRYNEQFF
TRBJ1-2 | TRBV2 | . | . | TGTGCCAGCAGTGAAGGATCAGAAGGCTACACCTTC | CASSEGSEGYTF
TRBJ1-6 | TRBV4-1 | . | . | TGCGCCAGCAGCCAACCGGGACACAGCTCCTATAATTCACCCCTCCACTTT | CASSQPGHSSYNSPLHF
TRBJ2-2 | TRBV7-3 | . | . | TGTGCCAGCAGCTTAGGACCGACAGAGACCGGGGAGCTGTTTTTT | CASSLGPTETGELFF
TRBJ2-7 | TRBV28 | . | . | TGTGCCAGCATTAGCGCCCAGCCCCGCTACGAGCAGTACTTC | CASISAQPRYEQYF
TRBJ2-2 | TRBV6-1 | . | TRBD1 | TGTGCCAGCAAAGAGACAGGGGGCTTCCCCGGGGAGCTGTTTTTT | CASKETGGFPGELFF
TRBJ2-1 | TRBV5-1 | . | . | TGCGCCAGCAGCTTCAGCGCGGGGCTCAATGAGCAGTTCTTC | CASSFSAGLNEQFF
TRBJ1-2 | TRBV7-3 | . | TRBD1 | TGTGCCAGCAGTCCGGGGACAGGGGGTTCCTATGGCTACACCTTC | CASSPGTGGSYGYTF
TRBJ2-1 | TRBV9 | . | TRBD2 | TGTGCCAGCAACCCGAGAAGCGGGGGGTCCCCTTACAATGAGCAGTTCTTC | CASNPRSGGSPYNEQFF
TRBJ2-7 | TRBV5-4 | . | . | TGTGCCAGCAGCTATAGACTAGGCAACGAGCAGTACTTC | CASSYRLGNEQYF
TRBJ1-3 | TRBV4-2 | . | . | TGTGCCAGCAGCCAAGAGGAGGGCAGCTCTGGAAACACCATATATTTT | CASSQEEGSSGNTIYF
TRBJ1-2 | TRBV21-1 | . | . | TGTGCCAGCAGCAAAGGTACAGGGGCTGCGCGTGCCTATGGCTACACCTTC | CASSKGTGAARAYGYTF
TRBJ1-5 | TRBV19 | . | . | TGTGCCAGTAGTATAGCACGGTCAGGGCGCAATCAGTCCCAGCATTTT | CASSIARSGRNQSQHF
TRBJ2-7 | TRBV5-1 | . | . | TGCGCCAGCAGCTTGGGGCTAGAAATCAACGAGCAGTACTTC | CASSLGLEINEQYF
TRBJ1-2 | TRBV27 | . | . | TGTGCCAGCACCTTGAGGGGGAGCTATGGCTACACCTTC | CASTLRGSYGYTF
TRBJ2-1 | TRBV11-3 | . | TRBD2 | TGTGCCAGCAGCAACCCAATAGCGGGAGCGTCCTACAATGAGCAGTTCTTC | CASSNPIAGASYNEQFF
TRBJ2-1 | TRBV25-1 | . | . | TGTGCCAGCAGTGACCAACGGTGGAATGAGCAGTTCTTC | CASSDQRWNEQFF
TRBJ1-3 | TRBV11-3 | once | . | TGTGCCAGCAGCCTTTCCATTCTCAGCTCTGGAAACACCATATATTTT | CASSLSILSSGNTIYF
TRBJ1-3 | TRBV28 | . | TRBD1 | TGTGCCAGCAGCTTACTCTCTTCCGGGACAGATGGAAACACCATATATTTT | CASSLLSSGTDGNTIYF
TRBJ1-2 | TRBV19 | few | TRBD1 | TGTGCCAGTAGAAAAACAGGGGAGTATGGCTACACCTTC | CASRKTGEYGYTF
TRBJ2-5 | TRBV5-1 | . | . | TGCGCCAGCAGCGACACAGGAAGTACAGCTGAAGAGACCCAGTACTTC | CASSDTGSTAEETQYF
TRBJ1-6 | TRBV7-2 | . | . | TGTGCCAGCAGCCCCCCGGGGGGGGGTTGGAGACCCCTCCACTTT | CASSPPGGGWRPLHF
TRBJ2-2 | TRBV9 | . | . | TGTGCCAGCAGCCGGGGAACCGGGGAGCTGTTTTTT | CASSRGTGELFF
TRBJ2-7 | TRBV7-9 | . | . | TGTGCCAGCAGCCGGGACACGGTGGGACCCTACGAGCAGTACTTC | CASSRDTVGPYEQYF
TRBJ2-5 | TRBV15 | few | . | TGTGCCACCAGCAGAGATCGCTCCGCCGAGCGGGTGCCGTACTTC | CATSRDRSAERVPYF
TRBJ2-4 | TRBV27 | once | . | TGTGCCAGCAGTCCTTTGGGCCAAGCCAAAAACATTCAGTACTTC | CASSPLGQAKNIQYF
TRBJ2-2 | TRBV5-1 | once | . | TGCGCCAGCAGGATGTCGCGAGATGGCGGGGAGCTGTTTTTT | CASRMSRDGGELFF
TRBJ2-7 | TRBV5-1 | . | TRBD2 | TGCGCCAGCAGCTTGAGTAGCGGGGCCTACGAGCAGTACTTC | CASSLSSGAYEQYF
TRBJ2-2 | TRBV5-1 | . | . | TGCGCCAGCAGCTTGGACAGAGCCGGGGAGCTGTTTTTT | CASSLDRAGELFF
TRBJ1-5 | TRBV6-1 | . | . | TGTGCCAGCAGTGTTAGTACAGGGACCTATAGCAATCAGCCCCAGCATTTT | CASSVSTGTYSNQPQHF
TRBJ2-7 | TRBV10-3 | . | TRBD2 | TGTGCCATCAGTGCAGACTATAGCGGGGAGTCCTACGAGCAGTACTTC | CAISADYSGESYEQYF
TRBJ1-5 | TRBV5-1 | once | . | TGCGCCAGCAGCCCGGACAGTAGCAATCAGCCCCAGCATTTT | CASSPDSSNQPQHF
TRBJ1-1 | TRBV5-4 | . | . | TGTGCCAGCAGCGACCTCGGGGTCGGGGGCACTGAAGCTTTCTTT | CASSDLGVGGTEAFF
TRBJ1-5 | TRBV7-2 | once | . | TGTGCCAGCGGCCGGGGTCGGCGAGGCAATCAGCCCCAGCATTTT | CASGRGRRGNQPQHF
TRBJ1-2 | TRBV30 | . | . | TGTGCCTGGACGGACCCCGGAGGATACTATGGCTACACCTTC | CAWTDPGGYYGYTF
TRBJ2-3 | TRBV19 | few | . | TGTGCCAGTAGTCGAACGGGAGAGGATTTAGATACGCAGTATTTT | CASSRTGEDLDTQYF
TRBJ2-3 | TRBV2 | . | TRBD2 | TGTGCCAGCAATGGAGCGGGACGGGGACTTGATACGCAGTATTTT | CASNGAGRGLDTQYF
TRBJ2-1 | TRBV2 | . | . | TGTGCCAGCAGTGACCCGCGGCACAGGGTTAGCCCCGAGCAGTTCTTC | CASSDPRHRVSPEQFF
TRBJ2-7 | TRBV30 | . | . | TGTGCCTCTAGTCGAGGCTACGAGCAGTACTTC | CASSRGYEQYF
TRBJ2-2 | TRBV19 | . | TRBD1 | TGTGCCAGCGACGGATTCGGACAGGGGGTTTTCGGCGGGGAGCTGTTTTTT | CASDGFGQGVFGGELFF
TRBJ2-4 | TRBV6-1 | once | TRBD1 | TGTGCCGCGCGACAGGGGGGTAACATTCAGTACTTC | CAARQGGNIQYF